This paragraph reports one T cell receptor (beta chain). These data belong to a study of blood T cell repertoires in COVID-19. Overall study: Collection of acute and convalescent COVID-19 samples took place in the United States, Italy and Spain.

Trimming cost V 9 bases and J 4 bases; bases outside gene matches: 8. This CDR3 comprises 14 residues. Germline V CDR1 and CDR2: SEHNR, FQNEAQ (reference sequence). Sequenced by immunoSEQ multiplex PCR; TCRdb stores in-frame clones only, minus some. The sample carries some 82,000 clones, 75% to 95% recorded once. The rearrangement joins TRBV7-9 to TRBJ2-2; 7 bases align to TRBD1. The sequence came from a woman in her 50s in a cohort sampled during active COVID-19. Sequenced sample: peripheral blood. CDR3 sequence: CASTDREVTGELFF. CDR3 bases: TGTGCCAGTACCGACAGGGAAGTCACCGGGGAGCTGTTTTTT.